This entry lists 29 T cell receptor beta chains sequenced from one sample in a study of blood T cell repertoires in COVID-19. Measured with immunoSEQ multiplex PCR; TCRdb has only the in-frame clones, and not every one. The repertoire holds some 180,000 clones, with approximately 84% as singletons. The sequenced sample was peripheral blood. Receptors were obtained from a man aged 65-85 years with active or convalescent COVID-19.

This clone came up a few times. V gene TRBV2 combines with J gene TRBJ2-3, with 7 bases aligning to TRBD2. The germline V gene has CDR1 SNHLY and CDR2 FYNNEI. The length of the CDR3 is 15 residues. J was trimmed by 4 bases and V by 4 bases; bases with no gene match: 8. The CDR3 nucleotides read TGTGCCAGCAGTGTTCTAGCGGCCCCAGCAGATACGCAGTATTTT. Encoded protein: CASSVLAAPADTQYF.

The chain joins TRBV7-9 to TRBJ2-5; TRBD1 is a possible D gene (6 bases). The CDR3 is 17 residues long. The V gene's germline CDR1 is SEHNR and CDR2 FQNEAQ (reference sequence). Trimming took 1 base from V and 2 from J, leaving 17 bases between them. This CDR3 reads CASSLGAAPRGQETQYF. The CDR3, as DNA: TGTGCCAGCAGCTTAGGGGCGGCCCCGAGGGGGCAAGAGACCCAGTACTTC. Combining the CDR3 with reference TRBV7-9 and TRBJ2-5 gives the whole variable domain DTGVSQNPRHKITKRGQNVTFRCDPISEHNRLYWYRQTLGQGPEFLTYFQNEAQLEKSRLLSDRFSAERPKGSFSTLEIQRTEQGDSAMYLCASSLGAAPRGQETQYFGPGTRLLVL.

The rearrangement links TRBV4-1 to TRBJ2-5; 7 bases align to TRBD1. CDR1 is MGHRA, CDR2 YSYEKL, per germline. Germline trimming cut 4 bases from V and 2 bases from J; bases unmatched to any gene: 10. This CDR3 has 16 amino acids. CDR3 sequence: CASSPPGRGRQETQYF. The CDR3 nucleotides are TGCGCCAGCAGCCCCCCGGGAAGGGGGCGGCAAGAGACCCAGTACTTC.

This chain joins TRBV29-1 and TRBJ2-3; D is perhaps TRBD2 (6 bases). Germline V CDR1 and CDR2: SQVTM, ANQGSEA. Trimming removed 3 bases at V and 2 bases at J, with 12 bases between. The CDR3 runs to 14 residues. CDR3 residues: CSVEVPGATDTQYF. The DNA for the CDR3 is TGCAGCGTTGAGGTGCCGGGAGCCACAGATACGCAGTATTTT.

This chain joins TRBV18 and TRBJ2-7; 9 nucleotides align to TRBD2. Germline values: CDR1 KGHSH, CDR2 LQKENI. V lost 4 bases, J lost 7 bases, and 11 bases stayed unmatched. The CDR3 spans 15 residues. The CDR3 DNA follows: TGTGCCAGCTCACGTCAGAGAGCTAGCGGGGTGGAGCAGTACTTC. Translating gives CASSRQRASGVEQYF. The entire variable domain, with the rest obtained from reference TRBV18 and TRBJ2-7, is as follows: NAGVMQNPRHLVRRRGQEARLRCSPMKGHSHVYWYRQLPEEGLKFMVYLQKENIIDESGMPKERFSAEFPKEGPSILRIQQVVRGDSAAYFCASSRQRASGVEQYFGPGTRLTVT.

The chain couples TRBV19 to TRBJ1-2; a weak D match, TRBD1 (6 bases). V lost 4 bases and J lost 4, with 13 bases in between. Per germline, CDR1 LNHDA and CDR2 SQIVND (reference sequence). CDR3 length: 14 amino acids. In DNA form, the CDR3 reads TGTGCCAGTAGTACACCAACAGGGCTCTATGGCTACACCTTC. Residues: CASSTPTGLYGYTF.

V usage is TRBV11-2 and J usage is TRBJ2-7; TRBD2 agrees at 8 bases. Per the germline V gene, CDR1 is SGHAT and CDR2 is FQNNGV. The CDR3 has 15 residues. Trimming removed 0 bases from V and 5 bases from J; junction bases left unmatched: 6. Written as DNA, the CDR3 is TGTGCCAGCAGCTTAGATCAGCGGGGGCTGGACGAGCAGTACTTC. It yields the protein CASSLDQRGLDEQYF.

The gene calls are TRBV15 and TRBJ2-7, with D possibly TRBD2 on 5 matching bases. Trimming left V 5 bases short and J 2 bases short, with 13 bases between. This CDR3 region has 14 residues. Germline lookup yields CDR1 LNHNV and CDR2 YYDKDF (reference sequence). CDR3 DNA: TGTGCCACCAGCGGCCCCGGGATCCCCTACGAGCAGTACTTC. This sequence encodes CATSGPGIPYEQYF.

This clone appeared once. CDR3 DNA: TGCAGCGCCACTTTGATGGGAGGGGGTAGCGATCAAGAGACCCAGTACTTC. It specifies CSATLMGGGSDQETQYF. This chain links TRBV29-1 with TRBJ2-5; a weak D match, TRBD2 (7 bases). This CDR3 spans 17 amino acids. Germline assignment: CDR1 SQVTM and CDR2 ANQGSEA. V was cut by 7 bases and J by 2 bases, with 26 bases left in between.

The CDR3 loop is CASSEGGQAGNEQFF. CDR3 in DNA: TGCGCCAGCAGTGAAGGGGGACAGGCGGGGAATGAGCAGTTCTTC. J is TRBJ2-1 and V is TRBV10-1; 8 positions match TRBD1. The length of the CDR3 is 15 residues. Germline CDR1 reads WNHNN; CDR2 reads SYGVQD (reference sequence). V dropped 3 bases and J dropped 7; count of bases not matched to a gene: 8.

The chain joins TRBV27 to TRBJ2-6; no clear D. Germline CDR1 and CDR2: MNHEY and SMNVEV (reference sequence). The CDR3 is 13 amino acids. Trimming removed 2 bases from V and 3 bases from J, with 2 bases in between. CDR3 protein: CASSLLGANVLTF. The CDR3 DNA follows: TGTGCCAGCAGTTTACTTGGGGCCAACGTCCTGACTTTC. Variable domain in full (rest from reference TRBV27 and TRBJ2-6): EAQVTQNPRYLITVTGKKLTVTCSQNMNHEYMSWYRQDPGLGLRQIYYSMNVEVTDKGDVPEGYKVSRKEKRNFPLILESPSPNQTSLYFCASSLLGANVLTFGAGSRLTVL.

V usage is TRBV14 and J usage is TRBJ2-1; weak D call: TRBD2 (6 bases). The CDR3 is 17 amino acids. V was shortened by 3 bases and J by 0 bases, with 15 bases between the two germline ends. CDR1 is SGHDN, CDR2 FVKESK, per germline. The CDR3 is CASSQTPSVSSYNEQFF. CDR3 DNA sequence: TGTGCCAGCAGCCAGACCCCTAGCGTGAGCTCCTACAATGAGCAGTTCTTC.

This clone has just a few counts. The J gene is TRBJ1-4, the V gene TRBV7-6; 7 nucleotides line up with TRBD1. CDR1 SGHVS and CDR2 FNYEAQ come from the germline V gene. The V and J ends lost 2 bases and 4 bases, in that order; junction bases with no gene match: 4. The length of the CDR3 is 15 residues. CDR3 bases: TGTGCCAGCAGCTTATACTCAGGGGGTAATGAAAAACTGTTTTTT. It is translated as CASSLYSGGNEKLFF.

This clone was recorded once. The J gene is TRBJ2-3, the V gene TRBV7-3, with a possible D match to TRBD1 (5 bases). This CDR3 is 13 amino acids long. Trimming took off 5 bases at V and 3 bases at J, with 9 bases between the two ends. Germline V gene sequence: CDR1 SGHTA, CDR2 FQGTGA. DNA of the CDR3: TGTGCCAGCAGCACCAGGGTTACAGATACGCAGTATTTT. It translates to CASSTRVTDTQYF.

The CDR3 region is CASSPIGQGSNQPQHF. The DNA for the CDR3 is TGTGCCAGCTCACCGATAGGGCAGGGTAGCAATCAGCCCCAGCATTTT. The chain couples TRBV18 to TRBJ1-5, with a possible D match to TRBD1 (5 bases). The CDR3 totals 16 residues. Germline CDR1 reads KGHSH; CDR2 reads LQKENI. The germline V and J ends were trimmed by 3 bases and 0 bases, with 12 bases remaining between them.

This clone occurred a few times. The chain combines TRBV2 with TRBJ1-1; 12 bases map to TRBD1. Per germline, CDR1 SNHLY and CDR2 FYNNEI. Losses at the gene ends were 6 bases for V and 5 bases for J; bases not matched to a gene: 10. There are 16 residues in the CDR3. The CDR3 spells CASRSGQGAWETEAFF. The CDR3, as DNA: TGTGCCAGCAGGTCGGGACAGGGGGCTTGGGAAACTGAAGCTTTCTTT.

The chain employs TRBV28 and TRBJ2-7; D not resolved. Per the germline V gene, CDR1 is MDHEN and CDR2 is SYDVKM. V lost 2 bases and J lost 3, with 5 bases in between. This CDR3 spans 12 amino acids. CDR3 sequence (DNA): TGTGCCAGCAGTTTAAACGGCTACGAGCAGTACTTC. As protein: CASSLNGYEQYF.

The CDR3 sequence is CASSPVGQGAAETQYF. The CDR3 DNA sequence: TGTGCCAGCTCACCAGTGGGACAGGGGGCGGCAGAGACCCAGTACTTC. V gene TRBV18 combines with J gene TRBJ2-5, with TRBD1 identical over 12 bases. CDR3 size: 16 residues. Germline V gene data show CDR1 as KGHSH and CDR2 as LQKENI. The junction had 5 bases not matched to a gene; V was cut back by 2 bases and J by 4 bases.

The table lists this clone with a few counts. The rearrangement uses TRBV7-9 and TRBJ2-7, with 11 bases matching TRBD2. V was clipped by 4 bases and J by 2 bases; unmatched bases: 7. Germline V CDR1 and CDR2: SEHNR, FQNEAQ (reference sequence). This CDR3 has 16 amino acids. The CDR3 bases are TGTGCCAGCAGCTCGGGACTAGCGGCATACACCTACGAGCAGTACTTC. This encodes CASSSGLAAYTYEQYF.

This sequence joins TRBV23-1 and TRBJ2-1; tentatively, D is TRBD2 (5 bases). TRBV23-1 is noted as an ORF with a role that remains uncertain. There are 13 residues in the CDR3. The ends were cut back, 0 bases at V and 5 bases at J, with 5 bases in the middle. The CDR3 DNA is TGCGCCAGCAGTCAATCGCGGGACAATGAGCAGTTCTTC. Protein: CASSQSRDNEQFF.

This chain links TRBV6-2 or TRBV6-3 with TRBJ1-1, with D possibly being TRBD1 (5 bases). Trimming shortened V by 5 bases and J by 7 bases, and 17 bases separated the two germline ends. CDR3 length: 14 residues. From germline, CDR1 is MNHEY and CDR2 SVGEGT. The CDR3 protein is CASSVGQGVNEAFF. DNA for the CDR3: TGTGCCAGCAGTGTCGGTCAGGGCGTGAATGAAGCTTTCTTT.

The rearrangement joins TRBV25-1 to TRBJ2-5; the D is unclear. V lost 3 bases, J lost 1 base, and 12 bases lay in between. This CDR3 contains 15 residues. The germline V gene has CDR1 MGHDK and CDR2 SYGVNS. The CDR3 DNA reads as TGTGCCAGCAGTGATTACACCCGCTCCCAAGAGACCCAGTACTTC. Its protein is CASSDYTRSQETQYF.

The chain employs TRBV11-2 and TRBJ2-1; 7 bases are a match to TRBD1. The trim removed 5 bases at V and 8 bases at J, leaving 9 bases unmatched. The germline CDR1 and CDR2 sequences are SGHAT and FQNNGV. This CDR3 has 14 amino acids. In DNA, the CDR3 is TGTGCCAGCAGCCTCACCGCCGGGACAGATGAGCAGTTCTTC. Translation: CASSLTAGTDEQFF.

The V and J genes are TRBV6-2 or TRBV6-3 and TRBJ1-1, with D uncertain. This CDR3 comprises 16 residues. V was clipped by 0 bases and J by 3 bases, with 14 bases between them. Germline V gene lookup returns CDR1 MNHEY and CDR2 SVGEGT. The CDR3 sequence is CASSYSFSRRDTEAFF. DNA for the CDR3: TGTGCCAGCAGTTACTCGTTTTCCCGGAGGGACACTGAAGCTTTCTTT.

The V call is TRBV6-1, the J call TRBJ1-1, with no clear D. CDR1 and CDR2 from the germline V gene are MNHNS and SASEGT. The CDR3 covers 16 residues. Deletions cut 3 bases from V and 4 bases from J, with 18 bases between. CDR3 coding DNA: TGTGCCAGCAGTGACTACCTCCCGCAGGTGGGCACTGAAGCTTTCTTT. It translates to CASSDYLPQVGTEAFF.

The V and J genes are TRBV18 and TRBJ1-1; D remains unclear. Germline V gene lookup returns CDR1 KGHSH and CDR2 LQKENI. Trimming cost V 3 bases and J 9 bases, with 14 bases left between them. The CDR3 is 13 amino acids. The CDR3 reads CASSPKIGEKAFF. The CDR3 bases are TGTGCCAGCTCACCCAAGATTGGAGAGAAAGCTTTCTTT.

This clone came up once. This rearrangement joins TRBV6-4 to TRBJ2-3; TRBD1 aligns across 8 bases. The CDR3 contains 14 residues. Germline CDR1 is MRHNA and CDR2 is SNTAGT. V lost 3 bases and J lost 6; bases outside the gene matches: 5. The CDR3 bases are TGTGCCAGCAGTGAAAGGACAGGGCTTGATACGCAGTATTTT. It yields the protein CASSERTGLDTQYF.

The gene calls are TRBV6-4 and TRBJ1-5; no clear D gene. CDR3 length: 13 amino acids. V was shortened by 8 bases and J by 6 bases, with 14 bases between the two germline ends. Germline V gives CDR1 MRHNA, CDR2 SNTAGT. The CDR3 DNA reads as TGTGCCAGCTCAAGCTGGGGAGGTCAGCCCCAGCATTTT. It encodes CASSSWGGQPQHF.

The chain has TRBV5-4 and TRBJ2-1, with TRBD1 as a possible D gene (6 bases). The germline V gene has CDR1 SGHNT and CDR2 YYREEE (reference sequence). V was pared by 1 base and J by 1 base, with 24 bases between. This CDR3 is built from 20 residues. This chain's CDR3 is CASSLSLGHRGPFSYNEQFF. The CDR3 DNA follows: TGTGCCAGCAGCTTGTCCCTGGGACACCGAGGCCCCTTTTCCTACAATGAGCAGTTCTTC.